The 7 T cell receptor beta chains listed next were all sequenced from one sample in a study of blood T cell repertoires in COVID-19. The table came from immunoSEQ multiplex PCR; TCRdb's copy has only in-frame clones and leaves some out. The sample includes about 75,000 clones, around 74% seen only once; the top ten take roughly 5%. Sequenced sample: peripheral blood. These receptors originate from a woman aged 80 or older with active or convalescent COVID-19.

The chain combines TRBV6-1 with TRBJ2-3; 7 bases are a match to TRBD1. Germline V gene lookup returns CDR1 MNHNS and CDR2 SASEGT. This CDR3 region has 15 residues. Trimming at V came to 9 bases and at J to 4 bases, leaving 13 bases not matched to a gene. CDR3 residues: CASRDRTYLPDTQYF. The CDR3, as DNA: TGTGCCAGTCGGGACAGAACCTACCTTCCAGATACGCAGTATTTT.

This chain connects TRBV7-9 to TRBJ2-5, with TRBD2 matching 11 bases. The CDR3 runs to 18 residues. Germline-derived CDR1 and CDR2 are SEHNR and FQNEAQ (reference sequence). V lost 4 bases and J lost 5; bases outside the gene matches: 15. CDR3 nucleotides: TGTGCCAGCAGCTACACGGGACTAGCGGATGGCTGGTTTGAGACCCAGTACTTC. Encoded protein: CASSYTGLADGWFETQYF.

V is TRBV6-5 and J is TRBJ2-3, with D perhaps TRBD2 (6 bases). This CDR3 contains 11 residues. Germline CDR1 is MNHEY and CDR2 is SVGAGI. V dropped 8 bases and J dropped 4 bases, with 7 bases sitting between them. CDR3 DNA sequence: TGTGCCAGCGGGGAGGCAGATACGCAGTATTTT. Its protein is CASGEADTQYF.

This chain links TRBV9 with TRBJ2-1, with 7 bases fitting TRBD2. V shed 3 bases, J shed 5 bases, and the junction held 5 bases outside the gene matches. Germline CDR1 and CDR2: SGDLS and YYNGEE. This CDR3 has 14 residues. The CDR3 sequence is CASSGWGRDNEQFF. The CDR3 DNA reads TGTGCCAGCAGCGGGTGGGGGAGGGACAATGAGCAGTTCTTC.

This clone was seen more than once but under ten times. The CDR3 here is CASTLPSRRSEKLFF. The CDR3 region has the DNA TGTGCCAGCACCCTACCTTCCCGGAGGAGCGAAAAACTGTTTTTT. The chain has TRBV28 and TRBJ1-4; D not resolved. The V gene lost 7 bases and the J gene lost 8 bases, with 20 bases spanning the gap. Per germline, CDR1 MDHEN and CDR2 SYDVKM. The CDR3 runs to 15 residues. Filled out from reference TRBV28 and TRBJ1-4, the complete variable domain reads DVKVTQSSRYLVKRTGEKVFLECVQDMDHENMFWYRQDPGLGLRLIYFSYDVKMKEKGDIPEGYSVSREKKERFSLILESASTNQTSMYLCASTLPSRRSEKLFFGSGTQLSVL.

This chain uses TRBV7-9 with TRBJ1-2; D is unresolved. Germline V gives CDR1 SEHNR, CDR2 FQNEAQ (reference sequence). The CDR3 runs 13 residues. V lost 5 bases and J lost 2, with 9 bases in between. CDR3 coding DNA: TGTGCCAGCAGCCGCAACACGAACTATGGCTACACCTTC. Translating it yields CASSRNTNYGYTF.

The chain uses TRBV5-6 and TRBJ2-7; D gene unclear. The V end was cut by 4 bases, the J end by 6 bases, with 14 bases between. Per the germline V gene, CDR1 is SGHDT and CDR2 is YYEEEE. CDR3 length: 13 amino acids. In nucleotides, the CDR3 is TGTGCCAGCAGCGTAAGACATCTATCCGAGCAGTACTTC. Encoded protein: CASSVRHLSEQYF.